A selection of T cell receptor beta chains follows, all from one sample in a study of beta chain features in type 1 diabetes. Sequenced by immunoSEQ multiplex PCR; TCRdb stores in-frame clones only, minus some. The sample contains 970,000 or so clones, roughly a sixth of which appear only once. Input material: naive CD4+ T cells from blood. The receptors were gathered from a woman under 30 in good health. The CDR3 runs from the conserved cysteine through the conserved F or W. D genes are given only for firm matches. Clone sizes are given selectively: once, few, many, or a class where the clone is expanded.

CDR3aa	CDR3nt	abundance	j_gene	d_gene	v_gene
CASSSSATGYGYTF	TGTGCCAGCAGCTCTTCCGCGACAGGTTATGGCTACACCTTC	few	TRBJ1-2	.	TRBV28
CASSQGTSGRTDTQYF	TGTGCCAGCAGCCAAGGGACTAGCGGGAGGACAGATACGCAGTATTTT	few	TRBJ2-3	TRBD2	TRBV7-3
CASSLRAGTGEETQYF	TGTGCCAGCAGTTTGCGAGCCGGGACAGGGGAAGAGACCCAGTACTTC	.	TRBJ2-5	TRBD1	TRBV7-2
CATSSPGTFGGRGDTQYF	TGTGCCACCAGCAGCCCCGGGACCTTCGGGGGGCGCGGAGATACGCAGTATTTT	.	TRBJ2-3	.	TRBV15
CASSLRGLAGETQYF	TGTGCCAGCAGCCTAAGAGGACTAGCGGGAGAGACCCAGTACTTC	few	TRBJ2-5	TRBD2	TRBV7-9
CASSLATGQETQYF	TGCGCCAGCAGCTTGGCAACAGGTCAAGAGACCCAGTACTTC	few	TRBJ2-5	.	TRBV5-1
CASSLTELSSYEQYF	TGTGCCAGCAGCTTAACAGAATTGAGCTCCTACGAGCAGTACTTC	.	TRBJ2-7	.	TRBV7-9
CASRSQGHEAFF	TGTGCCAGTAGATCTCAGGGGCATGAAGCTTTCTTT	.	TRBJ1-1	.	TRBV19
CASSEGRSTEAFF	TGTGCCAGCTCCGAAGGCCGGAGCACTGAAGCTTTCTTT	few	TRBJ1-1	.	TRBV18
CAIRAGGTGAYGYTF	TGTGCCATCAGGGCCGGAGGGACAGGGGCCTATGGCTACACCTTC	.	TRBJ1-2	TRBD1	TRBV10-3
CASSDYRVGETQYF	TGTGCCAGCAGTGACTACAGGGTTGGGGAGACCCAGTACTTC	.	TRBJ2-5	.	TRBV2
CASSRTIKQGTDTQYF	TGTGCCAGCAGCCGGACGATAAAACAGGGCACAGATACGCAGTATTTT	.	TRBJ2-3	.	TRBV7-2
CASSMREADTQYF	TGTGCCAGTAGTATGAGAGAGGCAGATACGCAGTATTTT	.	TRBJ2-3	.	TRBV19
CAIARVVDTEAFF	TGTGCCATCGCCAGGGTGGTGGACACTGAAGCTTTCTTT	few	TRBJ1-1	.	TRBV10-3
CASSPGQGAGANVLTF	TGTGCCAGCTCACCGGGTCAGGGGGCTGGGGCCAACGTCCTGACTTTC	.	TRBJ2-6	TRBD1	TRBV18
CARKDRGAYVSEQYF	TGTGCCAGGAAAGATCGTGGGGCCTACGTCTCCGAGCAGTACTTC	.	TRBJ2-7	.	TRBV27
CASTPGQGYEQYF	TGTGCCAGCACCCCGGGACAGGGCTACGAGCAGTACTTC	.	TRBJ2-7	TRBD1	TRBV28
CASSSREHYNEQFF	TGTGCCAGCAGCTCGCGAGAGCATTACAATGAGCAGTTCTTC	few	TRBJ2-1	.	TRBV7-9
CATSTRSVGYNEQFF	TGTGCCACCAGCACAAGGTCTGTGGGCTACAATGAGCAGTTCTTC	.	TRBJ2-1	.	TRBV15
CASSQKTTGDYGYTF	TGCGCCAGCAGCCAAAAAACAACAGGGGACTATGGCTACACCTTC	.	TRBJ1-2	TRBD1	TRBV4-3
CASSPGLSYEQYF	TGTGCCAGCTCACCAGGGTTATCCTACGAGCAGTACTTC	few	TRBJ2-7	.	TRBV18
CASSFLSPSWNEQFF	TGTGCCAGCAGTTTCCTGTCCCCAAGTTGGAATGAGCAGTTCTTC	few	TRBJ2-1	.	TRBV28
CASSLGGLAGAKFF	TGCGCCAGCAGCTTGGGGGGACTAGCGGGAGCTAAGTTCTTC	few	TRBJ2-1	TRBD2	TRBV5-1
CASSPRTSGRGYEQFF	TGTGCCAGCAGCCCAAGGACTAGCGGGAGAGGATATGAGCAGTTCTTC	.	TRBJ2-1	TRBD2	TRBV11-1
CASSVEVADTQYF	TGTGCCAGCAGTGTAGAGGTTGCAGATACGCAGTATTTT	.	TRBJ2-3	.	TRBV6-4
CASTIISRLALGELFF	TGTGCCAGCACCATTATTTCTCGGCTAGCGCTCGGGGAGCTGTTTTTT	.	TRBJ2-2	.	TRBV11-2
CSATSTQKQFF	TGCAGTGCAACGTCTACCCAGAAGCAGTTCTTC	few	TRBJ2-1	.	TRBV20-1
CASSELVGGVNQPQHF	TGCGCCAGCAGTGAGCTAGTAGGGGGCGTTAATCAGCCCCAGCATTTT	.	TRBJ1-5	TRBD1	TRBV10-2
CASSRMGGLINEQFF	TGTGCCAGCAGCCGAATGGGGGGGCTAATCAATGAGCAGTTCTTC	.	TRBJ2-1	.	TRBV7-3
CASSPTTSRLGNTGELFF	TGTGCCAGCAGCCCGACAACGTCTCGACTAGGGAACACCGGGGAGCTGTTTTTT	few	TRBJ2-2	.	TRBV9
CASSSSVLASSEQYF	TGTGCCAGCAGCTCATCAGTCCTAGCATCATCCGAGCAGTACTTC	.	TRBJ2-7	.	TRBV5-4
CASSQGSRLEETQYF	TGTGCCAGCAGCCAGGGTAGCCGGCTCGAAGAGACCCAGTACTTC	few	TRBJ2-5	.	TRBV7-9
CASSQLMGQITDTQYF	TGTGCCAGCAGCCAATTGATGGGACAGATCACAGATACGCAGTATTTT	few	TRBJ2-3	TRBD1	TRBV14
CASSFGSWGQETQYF	TGTGCCAGCAGCTTTGGTTCGTGGGGACAAGAGACCCAGTACTTC	few	TRBJ2-5	.	TRBV5-4
CASSLGDRASNQPQHF	TGTGCCAGCAGCTTAGGGGACAGGGCTAGCAATCAGCCCCAGCATTTT	.	TRBJ1-5	TRBD1	TRBV7-2
CASSLDWTGADTQYF	TGTGCCAGCAGCTTGGACTGGACAGGGGCGGATACGCAGTATTTT	few	TRBJ2-3	TRBD1	TRBV5-6
CASSLDPGLEEFF	TGTGCCAGCAGCTTGGACCCGGGACTAGAGGAGTTCTTC	.	TRBJ2-1	TRBD2	TRBV5-4
CASSVEPSGSNEQFF	TGTGCCAGCAGCGTAGAGCCTAGCGGGAGCAATGAGCAGTTCTTC	.	TRBJ2-1	TRBD2	TRBV9
CAISREGNYEQYF	TGTGCCATTTCCAGGGAGGGGAATTACGAGCAGTACTTC	few	TRBJ2-7	TRBD2	TRBV10-3